A single sample is the source of the 16 T cell receptor beta chains below, sequenced in a study of T cell repertoires in cytomegalovirus infection. TCRdb reprocessed the reads with MiXCR, giving one entry per CDR3 protein. The table has 20,000 to 25,000 distinct CDR3 sequences, 42% seen once. No antigen has been identified for these receptors. This specimen was CD8+ T cells from cultured PBMCs, taken from culture after CMV antigen stimulation. These receptors were taken from a human donor in good health (CMV status not recorded). Some clones in this sample may be carry-over from other donors' samples.

The CDR3, as DNA: TGTGCCAGCAGCTTATCACACGAGAATCAGCCCCAGCATTTT. Translated: CASSLSHENQPQHF. The V and J genes are TRBV7-2 and TRBJ1-5; the D is unclear. Germline V gene sequence: CDR1 SGHTA, CDR2 FQGNSA. The CDR3 runs to 14 residues. The V end was cut by 2 bases, the J end by 4 bases, with 9 bases between.

This clonotype was detected once. The V and J genes are TRBV7-9 and TRBJ2-2; 9 positions agree with TRBD1. This CDR3 spans 16 amino acids. Per the germline V gene, CDR1 is SEHNR and CDR2 is FQNEAQ (reference sequence). The V segment lost 2 bases and the J segment 7 bases; nucleotides outside the gene matches: 8. For the CDR3, the DNA is TGTGCCAGCAGCTTATTGGGGACAGGGACCATCGGGGAGCTGTTTTTT. It specifies CASSLLGTGTIGELFF.

This rearrangement joins TRBV7-8 to TRBJ2-3; D might be TRBD1 (6 bases). The CDR3 has 15 amino acids. Trimming took off 5 bases at V and 0 bases at J, with 12 bases between the two ends. Germline CDR1 reads SGHVS; CDR2 reads FQNEAQ. The CDR3 protein is CASSQFGTSTDTQYF. The CDR3 DNA reads as TGTGCCAGCAGCCAGTTCGGGACAAGCACAGATACGCAGTATTTT.

The J gene is TRBJ2-7, the V gene TRBV4-1; D is uncertain. Germline V lookup: CDR1 MGHRA, CDR2 YSYEKL. The ends were cut back, 0 bases at V and 6 bases at J, with 12 bases in the middle. The CDR3 has 14 amino acids. In DNA form, the CDR3 reads TGCGCCAGCAGCCAAGATTCCGAGGCCCCCGAGCAGTACTTC. Amino acids: CASSQDSEAPEQYF.

This clonotype has just a few counts. This sequence joins TRBV7-8 and TRBJ1-1, with 8 bases identical to TRBD1. V lost 5 bases to trimming and J lost 4 bases; unmatched junction nucleotides: 6. Germline CDR1 is SGHVS and CDR2 is FQNEAQ. The CDR3 is made up of 14 amino acids. The CDR3 DNA is TGTGCCAGCAGCCTACAGGGGGGGAGCACTGAAGCTTTCTTT. It translates to CASSLQGGSTEAFF.

This clonotype has more than one count but fewer than ten. This sequence joins TRBV14 and TRBJ1-3; no reliable D call. The germline V gene encodes CDR1 SGHDN and CDR2 FVKESK. Trimming left V 4 bases short and J 1 base short, with 8 bases between. The CDR3 runs to 14 residues. This CDR3 reads CASSPDLSGNTIYF. The CDR3 DNA sequence: TGTGCCAGCAGCCCCGACTTATCTGGAAACACCATATATTTT.

The genes are TRBV27 and TRBJ1-4, with 8 nucleotides matching TRBD1. Germline V gene data show CDR1 as MNHEY and CDR2 as SMNVEV (reference sequence). The CDR3 extends over 15 amino acids. V was clipped by 3 bases and J by 8 bases; unmatched bases: 8. The CDR3: CASSFWQGANEKLFF. CDR3 bases: TGTGCCAGCAGTTTCTGGCAGGGGGCGAACGAAAAACTGTTTTTT.

This clonotype turned up a few times. This chain connects TRBV11-2 to TRBJ1-1, with 9 bases matching TRBD1. Germline assignment: CDR1 SGHAT and CDR2 FQNNGV. Trimming took 3 bases from V and 4 from J; bases not matched to a gene: 6. CDR3 length: 15 amino acids. The CDR3 region is CASSFRTGVGTEAFF. The CDR3 DNA follows: TGTGCCAGCAGCTTCCGGACAGGGGTGGGCACTGAAGCTTTCTTT.

This clonotype has a handful of counts. The chain has TRBV6-6 and TRBJ2-1, with 9 positions matching TRBD2. The CDR3 runs 13 residues. V was pared by 4 bases and J by 10 bases, with 5 bases of the junction left unmatched. Germline loops: CDR1 MNHNY, CDR2 SVGAGI (reference sequence). CDR3 region: CASSSAGGQEQFF. The CDR3 coding sequence is TGTGCCAGCAGTTCGGCGGGGGGGCAGGAGCAGTTCTTC.

The chain employs TRBV13 and TRBJ1-1, with 7 bases matching TRBD1. The CDR3 is 15 residues long. In germline, CDR1 is PRHDT, CDR2 FYEKMQ (reference sequence). The V gene end was trimmed by 0 bases and the J gene end by 1 base; junction bases not matched to a gene: 2. CDR3 protein: CASSLGWTGNTEAFF. The CDR3 DNA reads as TGTGCCAGCAGCTTAGGGTGGACAGGGAACACTGAAGCTTTCTTT.

The CDR3 here is CASSQDLDRGISYEQYF. CDR3 sequence (DNA): TGCGCCAGCAGCCAAGATTTGGACAGGGGGATCTCCTACGAGCAGTACTTC. This chain joins TRBV4-3 and TRBJ2-7, with 10 bases matching TRBD1. Germline V CDR1 and CDR2: LGHNA, YSLEER. J gave up 0 bases and V 0 bases, and 5 bases lay outside the gene matches. The CDR3 extends over 17 amino acids.

The rearrangement uses TRBV7-9 and TRBJ1-2, with 7 nucleotides matching TRBD1. Germline CDR1 reads SEHNR; CDR2 reads FQNEAQ (reference sequence). V trimming: 1 base; J trimming: 5 bases; junction bases outside the gene matches: 10. The CDR3 has 16 amino acids. As DNA, the CDR3 is TGTGCCAGCAGCTTAGGTCCGACAGGGACAAAATATGGCTACACCTTC. This encodes CASSLGPTGTKYGYTF.

The chain recombines TRBV24-1 with TRBJ1-3; 7 bases align to TRBD1. With V trimmed by 5 bases and J by 8 bases, 8 bases remained unmatched. CDR1 and CDR2 from the germline V gene are KGHDR and SFDVKD. The CDR3 consists of 14 residues. CDR3: CATSGTGAEDTIYF. The CDR3 bases are TGTGCCACCAGTGGTACAGGGGCCGAGGACACCATATATTTT.

The chain combines TRBV6-5 with TRBJ2-6, with a weak D call TRBD2 (6 bases). The CDR3 length is 18 residues. CDR1 is MNHEY, CDR2 SVGAGI, per germline. V gave up 2 bases and J gave up 0 bases, with 14 bases separating them. The CDR3 sequence is CASSYQEEGFSGANVLTF. CDR3 bases: TGTGCCAGCAGTTACCAGGAGGAGGGGTTCTCTGGGGCCAACGTCCTGACTTTC.

V usage is TRBV7-4 and J usage is TRBJ1-6, with D uncertain. There are 13 residues in the CDR3. Germline V lookup: CDR1 SGHVT, CDR2 SQSDAQ. Deletions cut 5 bases from V and 5 bases from J, with 7 bases between. The CDR3 coding sequence is TGTGCCAGCAGCCCTCGGGATAATTCACCCCTCCACTTT. Amino acid sequence: CASSPRDNSPLHF.

This clonotype has more than one count but fewer than ten. V usage is TRBV6-6 and J usage is TRBJ1-1; 10 bases agree with TRBD1. The CDR3 is made up of 17 amino acids. J lost 0 bases, V lost 0 bases, and 4 bases had no gene match. Germline values: CDR1 MNHNY, CDR2 SVGAGI (reference sequence). The CDR3 DNA sequence: TGTGCCAGCAGTTACTCCCCCGGACAGGGGGTGAACACTGAAGCTTTCTTT. It encodes CASSYSPGQGVNTEAFF.